This record concerns one TCR beta chain sequence. The germline CDR1 and CDR2 sequences are ENHRY and SYGVKD. The CDR3 is made up of 13 amino acids. The V gene end was trimmed by 10 bases and the J gene end by 3 bases; junction bases not matched to a gene: 5. As processed by the authors: Amplification of reference gene primers was used by the study to estimate nucleated cell counts. Generated by immunoSEQ multiplex PCR, the TCRdb table keeps only in-frame clones and is missing some. V and J calls and clone size are copied from that table; D and trimming were computed from the DNA. The repertoire consists of roughly 250,000 clones, with roughly 87% occurring once and the leading ten covering around 7.2%. This sample stems from a study of blood T cell repertoires in COVID-19. The wider study: Some COVID-19 samples were acute and others convalescent; all came from the United States, Italy and Spain. T cells, B-cell-depleted T cells, or PBMCs supplied cDNA or gDNA.

The specimen sequenced was peripheral blood. V and J are TRBV10-3 and TRBJ2-1, with 8 bases that match TRBD1. The sequence was obtained from a man in his sixties who had recovered from COVID-19. The CDR3 is CASGQGLYNEQFF. CDR3 DNA sequence: TGTGCCAGCGGACAGGGTCTCTACAATGAGCAGTTCTTC.